The 23 T cell receptor beta chains reported below all come from one sample, sequenced in a study of blood T cell repertoires in COVID-19. Some clones are missing from TCRdb's copy, which holds only in-frame ones; the method was immunoSEQ multiplex PCR. This sample carries 390,000 or so clones, more than 80% of them seen once, and the ten largest clones take around 3%. Material: peripheral blood. These receptors originate from a woman in her thirties with COVID-19, enrolled during active disease.

The genes are TRBV5-4 and TRBJ2-5, with 10 bases that match TRBD1. The CDR3 consists of 18 residues. The germline CDR1 and CDR2 sequences are SGHNT and YYREEE (reference sequence). Unmatched junction bases numbered 12, after V lost 0 bases and J lost 4 bases. The CDR3 reads CASSLGPQGQGSAETQYF. The DNA for the CDR3 is TGTGCCAGCAGCTTGGGCCCTCAGGGACAGGGGTCCGCAGAGACCCAGTACTTC. Full variable domain (missing parts from reference TRBV5-4 and TRBJ2-5): ETGVTQSPTHLIKTRGQQVTLRCSSQSGHNTVSWYQQALGQGPQFIFQYYREEENGRGNFPPRFSGLQFPNYSSELNVNALELDDSALYLCASSLGPQGQGSAETQYFGPGTRLLVL.

The V call is TRBV21-1, the J call TRBJ1-2; no check of the table's D call, TRBD1, against the DNA was made. TRBV21-1 is a pseudogene locus. The CDR3 consists of 15 residues. This CDR3 reads CASSKVGRGDHGYTF. CDR3 in DNA: TGTGCCAGCAGCAAAGTTGGCAGGGGGGATCATGGCTACACCTTC.

This sequence joins TRBV6-2 or TRBV6-3 and TRBJ2-5, with TRBD1 matching over 10 bases. The V gene end was trimmed by 5 bases and the J gene end by 4 bases; junction bases not matched to a gene: 13. The CDR3 extends over 17 amino acids. Germline assignment: CDR1 MNHEY and CDR2 SVGEGT. CDR3 residues: CASSPGDRGDGAETQYF. CDR3 in DNA: TGTGCCAGCAGTCCGGGGGACAGGGGCGACGGGGCAGAGACCCAGTACTTC.

V usage is TRBV24-1 and J usage is TRBJ1-3, with 7 bases matching TRBD1. Per the germline V gene, CDR1 is KGHDR and CDR2 is SFDVKD. The length of the CDR3 is 14 residues. Trimming took 5 bases from V and 8 from J; bases not matched to a gene: 8. CDR3 coding DNA: TGTGCCACCAGTGGAGGGACAGCGGCGGACACCATATATTTT. Residues: CATSGGTAADTIYF.

In nucleotides, the CDR3 is TGTGCCAGCAGCGCCGGGACAGGGGAAAATTCACCCCTCCACTTT. Translation gives CASSAGTGENSPLHF. This chain uses TRBV28 with TRBJ1-6, with 10 bases aligning to TRBD1. Per germline, CDR1 MDHEN and CDR2 SYDVKM. Germline trimming cut 6 bases from V and 7 bases from J; bases unmatched to any gene: 6. The CDR3 is made up of 15 amino acids.

V usage is TRBV28 and J usage is TRBJ1-4, with TRBD1 matching over 10 bases. Trimming cost V 3 bases and J 4 bases; bases outside gene matches: 5. In germline, CDR1 is MDHEN, CDR2 SYDVKM. The CDR3 runs 16 residues. DNA of the CDR3: TGTGCCAGCAGTTTCGGGACAGGGGACGGTAATGAAAAACTGTTTTTT. It yields the protein CASSFGTGDGNEKLFF.

This chain links TRBV5-1 with TRBJ2-7; possible D gene TRBD1, 6 bases. The V end lost 0 bases, the J end lost 2 bases, and 12 bases lay between the germline ends. CDR3 length equals 15 residues. The germline CDR1 and CDR2 sequences are SGHRS and YFSETQ. CDR3 DNA sequence: TGCGCCAGCAGCTTGGGACAGGCCGTTACCTACGAGCAGTACTTC. Translated, it gives CASSLGQAVTYEQYF.

The rearrangement links TRBV3-1 (or the pseudogene TRBV3-2) to TRBJ2-1; 11 bases fit TRBD2. CDR1 and CDR2 from the germline V gene are LGHDT and YNNKEL (reference sequence). J lost 7 bases, V lost 2 bases, and 4 bases had no gene match. The CDR3 loop spans 15 amino acids. CDR3 sequence: CASSQLAGGQNEQFF. DNA of the CDR3: TGTGCCAGCAGCCAACTAGCGGGGGGTCAAAATGAGCAGTTCTTC.

On this clone itself: The sample has other DNA sequences that encode this CDR3 too. The chain combines TRBV6-2 or TRBV6-3 with TRBJ1-1; a possible D gene is TRBD1 (5 bases). There are 15 residues in the CDR3. Germline CDR1 reads MNHEY; CDR2 reads SVGEGT. Trimming stripped 0 bases from V and 0 bases from J, with 8 bases between. CDR3 nucleotide sequence: TGTGCCAGCAGTTACTCGCAGGGCCTGAACACTGAAGCTTTCTTT. Translation: CASSYSQGLNTEAFF.

This sequence joins TRBV28 and TRBJ2-7, with 8 bases matching TRBD1. Germline V gene lookup returns CDR1 MDHEN and CDR2 SYDVKM. V dropped 11 bases and J dropped 3; count of bases not matched to a gene: 9. CDR3 size: 13 residues. The CDR3 here is CAAEGQGNYEQYF. CDR3 in DNA: TGTGCCGCCGAAGGACAGGGCAACTACGAGCAGTACTTC.

The V call is TRBV11-3, the J call TRBJ2-1; TRBD2 agrees at 11 bases. Germline assignment: CDR1 SGHNT and CDR2 YENEEA. With V trimmed by 3 bases and J by 4 bases, 2 bases remained unmatched. This CDR3 comprises 15 residues. For the CDR3, the DNA is TGTGCCAGCAGCTTGGGGACTAGCGGATACAATGAGCAGTTCTTC. It is translated as CASSLGTSGYNEQFF.

This clone was detected once. V and J are TRBV19 and TRBJ2-3; D is possibly TRBD1 (7 bases). The CDR3 consists of 15 residues. V lost 6 bases and J 3 bases, leaving 16 bases between the germline ends. Germline V gene lookup returns CDR1 LNHDA and CDR2 SQIVND (reference sequence). The CDR3: CASRQGRDWTDTQYF. The CDR3, as DNA: TGTGCCAGTAGACAGGGGCGGGACTGGACAGATACGCAGTATTTT.

This clone has just a few counts. This sequence joins TRBV7-9 and TRBJ2-1; 13 bases align to TRBD2. Germline V gene sequence: CDR1 SEHNR, CDR2 FQNEAQ (reference sequence). The V gene end was trimmed by 4 bases and the J gene end by 7 bases; junction bases not matched to a gene: 7. This CDR3 spans 16 amino acids. Written as DNA, the CDR3 is TGTGCCAGCAGCTCCGGACTAGCGGGAGCTCGGAATGAGCAGTTCTTC. This gives the protein CASSSGLAGARNEQFF.

This clone was counted a single time. This sequence joins TRBV15 and TRBJ2-1; D may be TRBD1 (6 bases). Germline V gene data show CDR1 as LNHNV and CDR2 as YYDKDF (reference sequence). V lost 5 bases to trimming and J lost 7 bases, with 21 bases between them. The CDR3 extends over 16 amino acids. This chain's CDR3 is CATSHLPGDTSNEQFF. DNA of the CDR3: TGTGCCACCAGCCACCTCCCCGGGGACACGTCAAATGAGCAGTTCTTC.

The chain employs TRBV18 and TRBJ2-5; D is perhaps TRBD2 (6 bases). V gave up 3 bases and J gave up 5 bases, with 19 bases separating them. The CDR3 is 16 amino acids. The V gene's germline CDR1 is KGHSH and CDR2 LQKENI. DNA of the CDR3: TGTGCCAGCTCACCCGAGGTAGCCGGGAGTTTTGAGACCCAGTACTTC. This sequence encodes CASSPEVAGSFETQYF.

The rearrangement uses TRBV4-1 and TRBJ1-1; 7 positions agree with TRBD1. This CDR3 is built from 11 residues. CDR1 MGHRA and CDR2 YSYEKL come from the germline V gene. The trim removed 4 bases at V and 8 bases at J, leaving 1 base unmatched. Here the CDR3 DNA reads TGCGCCAGCAGCCTGGACAGGGAAGCTTTCTTT. It encodes CASSLDREAFF.

The chain's CDR3 is CATSDAPDRGRPGELFF. The CDR3 nucleotides read TGTGCCACCAGTGACGCCCCTGACAGGGGGCGCCCCGGGGAGCTGTTTTTT. This chain uses TRBV24-1 with TRBJ2-2; TRBD1 matches at 10 bases. Trimming cost V 4 bases and J 6 bases; bases outside gene matches: 10. The CDR3 contains 17 residues. Germline assignment: CDR1 KGHDR and CDR2 SFDVKD.

The chain has TRBV24-1 and TRBJ1-1; the D is unclear. Germline-derived CDR1 and CDR2 are KGHDR and SFDVKD. This CDR3 has 14 residues. Trimming took 7 bases from V and 0 from J, leaving 11 bases between them. CDR3 in amino acids: CATRPPGMNTEAFF. The CDR3 DNA is TGTGCCACCAGGCCGCCAGGCATGAACACTGAAGCTTTCTTT.

V gene TRBV28 combines with J gene TRBJ2-7; the match to TRBD1 covers 8 bases. Losses at the gene ends were 5 bases for V and 4 bases for J; bases not matched to a gene: 7. The CDR3 extends over 14 amino acids. Germline CDR1 MDHEN, CDR2 SYDVKM. The CDR3 is CASSVPQGAYEQYF. The CDR3 coding sequence is TGTGCCAGCAGTGTCCCCCAGGGGGCTTACGAGCAGTACTTC.

The chain recombines TRBV3-1 (or the pseudogene TRBV3-2) with TRBJ1-5; 10 nucleotides match TRBD1. The germline gives CDR1 LGHDT, CDR2 YNNKEL (reference sequence). This CDR3 has 17 amino acids. The V gene end was trimmed by 0 bases and the J gene end by 4 bases; junction bases not matched to a gene: 6. The CDR3 spells CASSQDWGQGINQPQHF. The CDR3, as DNA: TGTGCCAGCAGCCAAGATTGGGGACAGGGGATTAATCAGCCCCAGCATTTT.

V is TRBV5-5 and J is TRBJ1-6, with D uncertain. The CDR3 extends over 15 amino acids. Trimming cost V 6 bases and J 7 bases, with 17 bases left between them. Germline-derived CDR1 and CDR2 are SGHKS and YYEKEE (reference sequence). The CDR3 reads CASTLVRGTNSPLHF. The CDR3 region has the DNA TGTGCCAGCACCCTCGTCCGGGGAACCAATTCACCCCTCCACTTT.

The CDR3 region has the DNA TGTGCCAGCAGTCTCGGACGGGGATGGGAGCAGTACTTC. Amino acid sequence: CASSLGRGWEQYF. This chain joins TRBV27 and TRBJ2-7, with D tentatively TRBD2 (5 bases). Germline V gives CDR1 MNHEY, CDR2 SMNVEV (reference sequence). V dropped 5 bases and J dropped 7 bases, with 15 bases sitting between them. This CDR3 region has 13 residues.

This clone occurred a few times. The CDR3: CASSLQGGYTF. In DNA, the CDR3 is TGTGCCAGCAGTTTACAGGGTGGCTACACCTTC. The chain carries TRBV12-3 or TRBV12-4 and TRBJ1-2, with D perhaps TRBD1 (5 bases). The CDR3 covers 11 residues. V was trimmed by 2 bases and J by 7 bases, leaving 5 bases between them.